Following are 31 T cell receptor beta chains from one sample sequenced in a study of OX40 agonist ivuxolimab in advanced cancers. Libraries were prepared by immunoSEQ multiplex PCR; TCRdb keeps only in-frame clonotypes and omits some of them. The sample includes 20,000 to 25,000 clones, around four fifths of them seen just once. The source material was CD4+ or CD8+ T cells sorted from blood, sampled in a trial of the OX40 agonist ivuxolimab. Receptors were obtained from an adult with an advanced solid tumor such as melanoma, head and neck, liver or kidney cancer.

The rearrangement uses TRBV27 and TRBJ1-1; D unclear. V dropped 4 bases and J dropped 4 bases, with 13 bases sitting between them. The CDR3 runs 14 residues. Germline V CDR1 and CDR2: MNHEY, SMNVEV (reference sequence). CDR3 residues: CASSSEYGVTEAFF. The CDR3 bases are TGTGCCAGCAGTTCCGAATACGGGGTCACTGAAGCTTTCTTT.

For the CDR3, the DNA is TGCGCCAGCAGCTTGTCAAGAGGGTACGCGCCCGGGGAGCTGTTTTTT. Translation: CASSLSRGYAPGELFF. The chain combines TRBV5-1 with TRBJ2-2; possibly TRBD2 for D (5 bases). The V gene lost 1 base and the J gene lost 6 bases, with 16 bases spanning the gap. The CDR3 has 16 amino acids. Germline V gene sequence: CDR1 SGHRS, CDR2 YFSETQ. The full variable domain, with the rest looked up from reference TRBV5-1 and TRBJ2-2, is KAGVTQTPRYLIKTRGQQVTLSCSPISGHRSVSWYQQTPGQGLQFLFEYFSETQRNKGNFPGRFSGRQFSNSRSEMNVSTLELGDSALYLCASSLSRGYAPGELFFGEGSRLTVL.

The rearrangement links TRBV4-3 to TRBJ1-3, with D possibly TRBD1 on 5 matching bases. The CDR3 runs 16 residues. Germline lookup yields CDR1 LGHNA and CDR2 YSLEER. V gave up 0 bases and J gave up 3 bases, with 12 bases separating them. Here the CDR3 DNA reads TGCGCCAGCAGCCAAGATCCCCCCAGGGTTGGAAACACCATATATTTT. This gives the protein CASSQDPPRVGNTIYF.

The rearrangement joins TRBV6-5 to TRBJ1-2; 8 nucleotides align to TRBD1. V gave up 5 bases and J gave up 7 bases; unmatched junction bases: 9. The CDR3 covers 14 residues. CDR1 and CDR2 from the germline V gene are MNHEY and SVGAGI. The CDR3 protein is CASSAQGGFSGYTF. The CDR3 DNA reads TGTGCCAGCAGTGCACAGGGGGGGTTTTCTGGCTACACCTTC.

The chain is built from TRBV15 and TRBJ2-7, with TRBD1 identical over 7 bases. This CDR3 comprises 17 residues. Trimming cost V 0 bases and J 0 bases; bases outside gene matches: 8. Germline lookup yields CDR1 LNHNV and CDR2 YYDKDF (reference sequence). CDR3 nucleotide sequence: TGTGCCACCAGCAGAGATCGAACGGGACAGCCCTCCTACGAGCAGTACTTC. The encoded protein is CATSRDRTGQPSYEQYF.

V is TRBV7-9 and J is TRBJ2-1, with D possibly being TRBD1 or TRBD2 (5 bases each). This CDR3 comprises 16 residues. Trimming removed 5 bases at V and 2 bases at J, with 16 bases between. Germline CDR1 is SEHNR and CDR2 is FQNEAQ (reference sequence). CDR3: CASSTPPGPPYNEQFF. CDR3 in DNA: TGTGCCAGCAGCACCCCCCCGGGGCCCCCCTACAATGAGCAGTTCTTC.

This clone was seen a single time. The genes are TRBV9 and TRBJ2-1; possible D gene TRBD1, 6 bases. This CDR3 comprises 16 residues. Germline CDR1 and CDR2: SGDLS and YYNGEE. Trimming shortened V by 0 bases and J by 0 bases, and 10 bases separated the two germline ends. CDR3 DNA sequence: TGTGCCAGCAGCGTAGTGGGGGCCCCCTCCTACAATGAGCAGTTCTTC. This translates into CASSVVGAPSYNEQFF.

This chain joins TRBV19 and TRBJ1-5; D is possibly TRBD1 (6 bases). Germline V gene sequence: CDR1 LNHDA, CDR2 SQIVND (reference sequence). V was pared by 4 bases and J by 2 bases, with 15 bases between. The CDR3 loop spans 16 amino acids. DNA of the CDR3: TGTGCCAGTAGTAGGGGTCAGGGGATAGGCAATCAGCCCCAGCATTTT. As protein: CASSRGQGIGNQPQHF. Combining the CDR3 with reference TRBV19 and TRBJ1-5 gives the whole variable domain DGGITQSPKYLFRKEGQNVTLSCEQNLNHDAMYWYRQDPGQGLRLIYYSQIVNDFQKGDIAEGYSVSREKKESFPLTVTSAQKNPTAFYLCASSRGQGIGNQPQHFGDGTRLSIL.

The CDR3 DNA is TGCGCCAGCAGCTTGGGAGTTTTGTACGAGCAGTACTTC. Protein sequence: CASSLGVLYEQYF. The V gene is TRBV5-1, the J gene TRBJ2-7; D unresolved. This CDR3 comprises 13 residues. The germline V gene encodes CDR1 SGHRS and CDR2 YFSETQ. V was shortened by 0 bases and J by 4 bases, with 8 bases between the two germline ends.

The chain links TRBV13 to TRBJ2-2; no reliable D call. The CDR3 length is 13 residues. Looked up from germline, CDR1 is PRHDT and CDR2 is FYEKMQ (reference sequence). Trimming took 3 bases from V and 7 from J, leaving 9 bases between them. The CDR3 coding sequence is TGTGCCAGCAGCTTCTTGACGGACGGGGAGCTGTTTTTT. It specifies CASSFLTDGELFF.

CDR3 sequence: CASSIGTRENTEAFF. The DNA for the CDR3 is TGTGCCAGTAGTATAGGGACAAGGGAGAACACTGAAGCTTTCTTT. This sequence joins TRBV19 and TRBJ1-1, with D possibly being TRBD1 (5 bases). Germline V gene lookup returns CDR1 LNHDA and CDR2 SQIVND (reference sequence). Deletions cut 1 base from V and 1 base from J, with 10 bases between. The CDR3 has 15 residues.

The chain employs TRBV7-9 and TRBJ2-2; 8 bases are shared with TRBD1. The CDR3 runs to 15 residues. Trimming removed 5 bases from V and 6 bases from J; junction bases left unmatched: 8. Germline V gene data show CDR1 as SEHNR and CDR2 as FQNEAQ (reference sequence). This CDR3 reads CASSIGQGVAGELFF. The CDR3, as DNA: TGTGCCAGCAGCATTGGACAGGGAGTTGCCGGGGAGCTGTTTTTT.

The rearrangement links TRBV6-5 to TRBJ2-3, with D maybe TRBD2 (5 bases). Germline CDR1 MNHEY, CDR2 SVGAGI. V gave up 0 bases and J gave up 3 bases, with 10 bases separating them. CDR3 size: 15 residues. CDR3: CASSYSLPGTDTQYF. The CDR3, as DNA: TGTGCCAGCAGTTACTCGCTTCCGGGGACAGATACGCAGTATTTT.

V usage is TRBV6-5 and J usage is TRBJ1-1, with D possibly matching TRBD1 (5 bases). The CDR3 runs to 14 residues. From germline, CDR1 is MNHEY and CDR2 SVGAGI. V lost 6 bases, J lost 1 base, and 12 bases lay in between. The CDR3 loop reads CASSPDRGNTEAFF. DNA for the CDR3: TGTGCCAGCAGCCCCGACAGAGGGAACACTGAAGCTTTCTTT.

The chain is built from TRBV29-1 and TRBJ1-2, with TRBD1 matching over 7 bases. J lost 4 bases, V lost 3 bases, and 2 bases had no gene match. Per the germline V gene, CDR1 is SQVTM and CDR2 is ANQGSEA. The CDR3 has 12 residues. DNA for the CDR3: TGCAGCGTTGAGGACAGGTTCTATGGCTACACCTTC. It encodes CSVEDRFYGYTF.

The rearrangement joins TRBV5-6 to TRBJ1-6; D remains ambiguous. The CDR3 is 14 amino acids. Germline V gene lookup returns CDR1 SGHDT and CDR2 YYEEEE. The V end lost 1 base, the J end lost 5 bases, and 7 bases lay between the germline ends. CDR3 amino acids: CASSLLRNNSPLHF. The CDR3 DNA follows: TGTGCCAGCAGCTTGCTAAGAAATAATTCACCCCTCCACTTT.

The chain uses TRBV5-6 and TRBJ2-5, with D unclear. The CDR3 is made up of 11 amino acids. V was pared by 0 bases and J by 4 bases, with 1 base between. The germline gives CDR1 SGHDT, CDR2 YYEEEE. CDR3 protein: CASSLAETQYF. The DNA of the CDR3 is TGTGCCAGCAGCTTGGCAGAGACCCAGTACTTC.

This clone was seen only once. The chain carries TRBV6-6 and TRBJ2-3, with TRBD2 matching 13 bases. Trimming took 4 bases from V and 2 from J; bases not matched to a gene: 3. The CDR3 runs 16 residues. Germline V gives CDR1 MNHNY, CDR2 SVGAGI (reference sequence). CDR3 in amino acids: CASSLTSGGTTDTQYF. DNA of the CDR3: TGTGCCAGCAGTTTGACTAGCGGGGGGACCACAGATACGCAGTATTTT.

The chain carries TRBV11-3 and TRBJ2-2, with D hard to call. CDR3 length: 12 residues. Germline V gene sequence: CDR1 SGHNT, CDR2 YENEEA. V was trimmed by 6 bases and J by 6 bases, leaving 8 bases between them. The CDR3, as DNA: TGTGCCAGCAGTCTCGTACCCGGGGAGCTGTTTTTT. This gives the protein CASSLVPGELFF.

V and J are TRBV4-2 and TRBJ2-7; tentatively, D is TRBD2 (6 bases). The V and J ends lost 0 bases and 2 bases respectively, with 17 bases between them. In germline, CDR1 is LGHNA, CDR2 YNFKEQ. The CDR3 has 17 amino acids. CDR3 amino acids: CASSQEVILRGTYEQYF. The CDR3 nucleotides are TGTGCCAGCAGCCAAGAAGTTATCCTACGGGGGACCTACGAGCAGTACTTC.

J is TRBJ1-1 and V is TRBV19; no clear D gene. Germline CDR1 reads LNHDA; CDR2 reads SQIVND (reference sequence). The germline V and J ends were trimmed by 7 bases and 0 bases, with 15 bases remaining between them. This CDR3 spans 15 amino acids. As DNA, the CDR3 is TGTGCCAGTACCCCTATAGGATTCATGAACACTGAAGCTTTCTTT. It specifies CASTPIGFMNTEAFF.

The CDR3 DNA reads TGTGCCAGTAGCGCACAGGGGCGTGTAACTGAAGCTTTCTTT. This codes for CASSAQGRVTEAFF. This sequence joins TRBV19 and TRBJ1-1, with 7 nucleotides matching TRBD1. Germline V gene data show CDR1 as LNHDA and CDR2 as SQIVND (reference sequence). The CDR3 sequence is 14 residues long. The V segment lost 6 bases and the J segment 5 bases; nucleotides outside the gene matches: 9.

This clone showed up just a few times. The CDR3 bases are TGCAGCGTTGAACGGGGCCCCGGACAAGCTTTCTTT. Its translation is CSVERGPGQAFF. The V call is TRBV29-1, the J call TRBJ1-1; tentative D call: TRBD1 (5 bases). The germline V gene has CDR1 SQVTM and CDR2 ANQGSEA. The CDR3 is made up of 12 amino acids. The V gene lost 2 bases and the J gene lost 9 bases, with 13 bases spanning the gap.

The chain is built from TRBV9 and TRBJ2-7, with 10 bases aligning to TRBD2. This CDR3 region has 14 residues. The trim removed 4 bases at V and 1 base at J, leaving 2 bases unmatched. Germline V gene data show CDR1 as SGDLS and CDR2 as YYNGEE. CDR3 region: CASSTSGASYEQYF. The DNA for the CDR3 is TGTGCCAGCAGCACTAGCGGGGCATCCTACGAGCAGTACTTC.

The V and J genes are TRBV6-5 and TRBJ2-1; possible D gene TRBD1, 6 bases. The CDR3 consists of 13 residues. V was pared by 2 bases and J by 5 bases, with 7 bases between. Germline assignment: CDR1 MNHEY and CDR2 SVGAGI. Written as DNA, the CDR3 is TGTGCCAGCAGTTACGGGGGCAACAATGAGCAGTTCTTC. The encoded protein is CASSYGGNNEQFF.

J is TRBJ2-7 and V is TRBV9; the D gene is possibly TRBD2 (7 bases). The germline V gene has CDR1 SGDLS and CDR2 YYNGEE. The germline V and J ends were trimmed by 0 bases and 3 bases, with 13 bases remaining between them. The CDR3 is 15 residues long. The CDR3 sequence is CASSVDGGRNYEQYF. CDR3 DNA sequence: TGTGCCAGCAGCGTAGACGGGGGGCGAAACTACGAGCAGTACTTC.

Written as DNA, the CDR3 is TGTGCCAGCAGCGTAGGCGCTACCTCTGAGACCCAGTACTTC. Translation gives CASSVGATSETQYF. This chain links TRBV9 with TRBJ2-5; D is unresolved. V lost 0 bases to trimming and J lost 5 bases, with 11 bases between them. CDR3 length: 14 amino acids. Germline V gene lookup returns CDR1 SGDLS and CDR2 YYNGEE.

The genes are TRBV27 and TRBJ2-7, with a possible D match to TRBD1 (5 bases). Trimming left V 3 bases short and J 0 bases short, with 9 bases between. CDR3 length: 14 residues. The germline CDR1 and CDR2 sequences are MNHEY and SMNVEV (reference sequence). CDR3 bases: TGTGCCAGCAGTTTGGACACTAACTCCTACGAGCAGTACTTC. Translation: CASSLDTNSYEQYF.

This clone rates as medium-sized. V and J are TRBV6-5 and TRBJ2-7; D is unresolved. Between the trimmed V and J ends, which lost 3 bases and 4 bases, there was a span of 13 bases. Looked up from germline, CDR1 is MNHEY and CDR2 is SVGAGI. This CDR3 contains 14 residues. In DNA form, the CDR3 reads TGTGCCAGCAGTTATGGGCGGAAACCGTACGAGCAGTACTTC. It encodes CASSYGRKPYEQYF.

This chain links TRBV19 with TRBJ1-2; D remains ambiguous. The CDR3 has 13 residues. The germline V gene has CDR1 LNHDA and CDR2 SQIVND (reference sequence). Deletions cut 3 bases from V and 3 bases from J, with 8 bases between. CDR3 bases: TGTGCCAGTAGTATCAAGGGTCACTATGGCTACACCTTC. Its protein product is CASSIKGHYGYTF. The full variable domain, in which reference TRBV19 and TRBJ1-2 provide the parts outside the CDR3, is DGGITQSPKYLFRKEGQNVTLSCEQNLNHDAMYWYRQDPGQGLRLIYYSQIVNDFQKGDIAEGYSVSREKKESFPLTVTSAQKNPTAFYLCASSIKGHYGYTFGSGTRLTVV.

This clone was detected only once. The genes are TRBV19 and TRBJ2-1; D remains ambiguous. CDR3 length: 14 amino acids. The V end was cut by 3 bases, the J end by 7 bases, with 13 bases between. Germline V gene data show CDR1 as LNHDA and CDR2 as SQIVND (reference sequence). DNA of the CDR3: TGTGCCAGTAGTATCTCCGCTACCCCAAATGAGCAGTTCTTC. Encoded protein: CASSISATPNEQFF. Using reference TRBV19 and TRBJ2-1 for the parts outside the CDR3, the full variable domain is DGGITQSPKYLFRKEGQNVTLSCEQNLNHDAMYWYRQDPGQGLRLIYYSQIVNDFQKGDIAEGYSVSREKKESFPLTVTSAQKNPTAFYLCASSISATPNEQFFGPGTRLTVL.